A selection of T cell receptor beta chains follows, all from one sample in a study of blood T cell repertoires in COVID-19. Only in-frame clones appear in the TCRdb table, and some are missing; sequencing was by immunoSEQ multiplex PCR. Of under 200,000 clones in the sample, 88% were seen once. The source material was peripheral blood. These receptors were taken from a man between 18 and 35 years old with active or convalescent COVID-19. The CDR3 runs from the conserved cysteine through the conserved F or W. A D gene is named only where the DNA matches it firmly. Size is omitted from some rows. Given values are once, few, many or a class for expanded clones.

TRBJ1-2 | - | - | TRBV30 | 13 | TGTGCCTGGAGTCAGGGACCCGGGAGTGGCTACACCTTC | CAWSQGPGSGYTF
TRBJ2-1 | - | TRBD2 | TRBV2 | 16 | TGTGCCAGCAGTGAAGCACGAGGGCTAGCGGGGGCCGGGGAGTTCTTC | CASSEARGLAGAGEFF
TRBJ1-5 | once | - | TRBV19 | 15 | TGTGCCAGTAGTGCCGAGGGAGGGGCGGTTCAGCCCCAGCATTTT | CASSAEGGAVQPQHF
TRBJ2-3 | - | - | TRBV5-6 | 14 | TGTGCCAGCAGCTTGCGGTCTACCACAGATACGCAGTATTTT | CASSLRSTTDTQYF
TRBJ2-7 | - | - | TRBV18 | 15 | TGTGCCAGCTCACCAGAGGACAACCCAGGCGGCGAGCAGTACTTC | CASSPEDNPGGEQYF
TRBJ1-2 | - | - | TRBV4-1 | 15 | TGCGCCAGCAGCCAAGAGATGACACCGAACTATGGCTACACCTTC | CASSQEMTPNYGYTF
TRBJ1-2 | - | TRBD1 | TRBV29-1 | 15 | TGCAGCGTTGGACGGGGACAGGGAACTAACTATGGCTACACCTTC | CSVGRGQGTNYGYTF
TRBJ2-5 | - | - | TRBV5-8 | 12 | TGTGCCAGCAGCTTGCGGGAAGAGACCCAGTACTTC | CASSLREETQYF
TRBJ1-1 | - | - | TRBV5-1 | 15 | TGCGCCAGCAGCGGGGACACTTCCAGGTACACTGAAGCTTTCTTT | CASSGDTSRYTEAFF
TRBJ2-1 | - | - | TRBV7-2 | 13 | TGTGCCAGCAGCTTAGGGCAGTTCAATGAGCAGTTCTTC | CASSLGQFNEQFF
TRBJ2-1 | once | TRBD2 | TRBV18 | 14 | TGTGCCAGCTCGAGCGGGGGAGGTTCCAATGAGCAGTTCTTC | CASSSGGGSNEQFF
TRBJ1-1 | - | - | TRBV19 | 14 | TGTGCCAGTAGTACTCGGACAGAGAACACTGAAGCTTTCTTT | CASSTRTENTEAFF